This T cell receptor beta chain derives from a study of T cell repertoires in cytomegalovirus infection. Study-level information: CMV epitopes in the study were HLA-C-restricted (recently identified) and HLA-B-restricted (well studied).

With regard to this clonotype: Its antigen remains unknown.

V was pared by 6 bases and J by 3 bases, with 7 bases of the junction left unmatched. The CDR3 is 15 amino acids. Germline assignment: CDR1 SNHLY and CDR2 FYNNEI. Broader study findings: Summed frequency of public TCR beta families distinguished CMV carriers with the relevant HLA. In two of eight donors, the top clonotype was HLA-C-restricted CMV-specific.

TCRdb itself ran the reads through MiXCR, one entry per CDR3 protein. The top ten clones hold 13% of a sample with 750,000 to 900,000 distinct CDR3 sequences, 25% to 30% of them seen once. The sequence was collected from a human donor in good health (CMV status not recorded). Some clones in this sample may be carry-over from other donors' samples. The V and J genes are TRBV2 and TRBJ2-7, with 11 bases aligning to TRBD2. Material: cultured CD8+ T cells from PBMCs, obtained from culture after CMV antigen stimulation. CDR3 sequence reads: CASRPGLAAIYEQYV. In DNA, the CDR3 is TGTGCCAGCAGGCCGGGACTAGCGGCAATCTACGAGCAGTACGTC.